Listed below are T cell receptor beta chains from one sample, sequenced in a study of breast tumors, draining lymph nodes, adjacent tissues. TCRdb re-called the multiplex PCR reads through MiXCR, storing one row per CDR3 protein. The sample holds around 290,000 distinct CDR3 sequences; around 30% are singletons and the top ten take about 1.2%. The specimen was axillary lymph node tissue. These receptors originate from a female donor with breast cancer. Some clones in this sample may be carry-over from other donors' samples. CDR3s include the opening cysteine and the closing phenylalanine or tryptophan. Fields, in order: V gene, D gene, J gene, clone size, CDR3 protein, CDR3 DNA. The D gene is left open where the match is weak. Part of the rows lack a size; the others show once, few, many or a class for expanded clones.

V gene: TRBV10-3; D gene: TRBD2; J gene: TRBJ2-5; clone size: many; CDR3 protein: CAISGRSGVGVETQYF; CDR3 DNA: TGTGCCATCAGTGGAAGAAGCGGGGTCGGGGTAGAGACCCAGTACTTC
V gene: TRBV4-2; D gene: TRBD1; J gene: TRBJ2-1; clone size: many; CDR3 protein: CASSHTDRGPYNEQFF; CDR3 DNA: TGTGCCAGCAGCCACACCGACAGGGGGCCATACAATGAGCAGTTCTTC
V gene: TRBV4-2; D gene: TRBD2; J gene: TRBJ2-7; clone size: many; CDR3 protein: CASSQGLAGEFTYEQYF; CDR3 DNA: TGTGCCAGCAGCCAAGGACTAGCGGGAGAGTTTACCTACGAGCAGTACTTC
V gene: TRBV11-2; D gene: -; J gene: TRBJ1-2; clone size: many; CDR3 protein: CASSLVGGSTDYGYTF; CDR3 DNA: TGTGCCAGCAGCTTAGTGGGAGGGTCCACAGATTATGGCTACACCTTC
V gene: TRBV5-8; D gene: -; J gene: TRBJ1-4; clone size: many; CDR3 protein: CASSSRALNEKLFF; CDR3 DNA: TGTGCCAGCAGCTCCCGGGCCCTTAATGAAAAACTGTTTTTT
V gene: TRBV6-1; D gene: -; J gene: TRBJ1-5; clone size: -; CDR3 protein: CASGGGQGQPQHF; CDR3 DNA: TGTGCCAGCGGGGGGGGGCAGGGTCAGCCCCAGCATTTT
V gene: TRBV19; D gene: TRBD2; J gene: TRBJ2-2; clone size: many; CDR3 protein: CASSTKREGGELFF; CDR3 DNA: TGTGCCAGTAGTACTAAGAGGGAGGGCGGGGAGCTGTTTTTT
V gene: TRBV7-9; D gene: -; J gene: TRBJ2-3; clone size: -; CDR3 protein: CASSPTGTGPLPDTQYF; CDR3 DNA: TGTGCCAGCAGCCCTACAGGGACCGGTCCCCTCCCAGATACGCAGTATTTT
V gene: TRBV20-1; D gene: TRBD1; J gene: TRBJ1-5; clone size: many; CDR3 protein: CSARAGAGQDQPQHF; CDR3 DNA: TGCAGTGCTAGAGCGGGTGCGGGACAGGATCAGCCCCAGCATTTT
V gene: TRBV20-1; D gene: TRBD1; J gene: TRBJ2-5; clone size: many; CDR3 protein: CSARLTQGAQYF; CDR3 DNA: TGCAGTGCTAGACTAACCCAGGGGGCCCAGTACTTC
V gene: TRBV28; D gene: TRBD2; J gene: TRBJ2-5; clone size: -; CDR3 protein: CASSRWGGSRETQYF; CDR3 DNA: TGTGCCAGCAGTCGATGGGGGGGGTCGAGAGAGACCCAGTACTTC
V gene: TRBV9; D gene: -; J gene: TRBJ2-7; clone size: many; CDR3 protein: CASSATASASYEQYF; CDR3 DNA: TGTGCCAGCAGCGCTACGGCTTCCGCGTCCTACGAGCAGTACTTC
V gene: TRBV3-1; D gene: -; J gene: TRBJ1-4; clone size: few; CDR3 protein: CASSQDGSKGEKLFF; CDR3 DNA: TGTGCCAGCAGCCAAGATGGGTCTAAAGGTGAAAAACTGTTTTTT
V gene: TRBV10-3; D gene: -; J gene: TRBJ1-4; clone size: once; CDR3 protein: CAISDQGNDESGLFF; CDR3 DNA: TGTGCCATCAGTGACCAGGGGAATGATGAATCGGGACTGTTTTTT
V gene: TRBV5-1; D gene: -; J gene: TRBJ2-5; clone size: many; CDR3 protein: CASSASGGRIEETQYF; CDR3 DNA: TGCGCCAGCAGCGCGAGTGGGGGGCGTATCGAAGAGACCCAGTACTTC
V gene: TRBV7-2; D gene: -; J gene: TRBJ2-6; clone size: -; CDR3 protein: CASSLGGNSGANVLTF; CDR3 DNA: TGTGCCAGCAGCTTAGGTGGGAACTCTGGGGCCAACGTCCTGACTTTC
V gene: TRBV12-3/TRBV12-4; D gene: TRBD2; J gene: TRBJ2-7; clone size: many; CDR3 protein: CASSPGLVFEQYF; CDR3 DNA: TGTGCCAGCAGCCCCGGACTAGTTTTCGAGCAGTACTTC
V gene: TRBV19; D gene: -; J gene: TRBJ1-4; clone size: once; CDR3 protein: CASSITTTATNEKLFF; CDR3 DNA: TGTGCCAGCAGTATAACAACAACCGCAACTAATGAAAAACTGTTTTTT
V gene: TRBV6-1; D gene: -; J gene: TRBJ2-1; clone size: many; CDR3 protein: CASKREGNSYNEQFF; CDR3 DNA: TGTGCCAGCAAACGTGAAGGGAACTCCTACAATGAGCAGTTCTTC
V gene: TRBV3-1; D gene: TRBD2; J gene: TRBJ2-2; clone size: -; CDR3 protein: CASSQVGDYRTGELFF; CDR3 DNA: TGTGCCAGCAGCCAAGTGGGGGACTACCGCACCGGGGAGCTGTTTTTT
V gene: TRBV19; D gene: TRBD1; J gene: TRBJ2-7; clone size: many; CDR3 protein: CASSTFGQGKTYEQYF; CDR3 DNA: TGTGCCAGTAGTACCTTCGGACAGGGGAAGACCTACGAGCAGTACTTC
V gene: TRBV27; D gene: -; J gene: TRBJ2-1; clone size: few; CDR3 protein: CASRSPGLGVSFENEQFF; CDR3 DNA: TGTGCCAGCAGGTCACCGGGCCTAGGGGTTTCGTTTGAAAATGAGCAGTTCTTC
V gene: TRBV7-9; D gene: -; J gene: TRBJ1-2; clone size: many; CDR3 protein: CASSSQVLANYGYTF; CDR3 DNA: TGTGCCAGCAGCTCACAAGTGTTAGCTAACTATGGCTACACCTTC
V gene: TRBV4-2; D gene: -; J gene: TRBJ1-5; clone size: many; CDR3 protein: CASSQDPPQKANQPQHF; CDR3 DNA: TGCGCCAGCAGCCAAGATCCCCCCCAGAAGGCCAATCAGCCCCAGCATTTT
V gene: TRBV12-3/TRBV12-4; D gene: TRBD1; J gene: TRBJ1-2; clone size: many; CDR3 protein: CASSLALLGTGADGYTF; CDR3 DNA: TGTGCCAGCAGTTTAGCGCTCCTAGGGACAGGGGCGGATGGCTACACCTTC
V gene: TRBV12-3/TRBV12-4; D gene: -; J gene: TRBJ2-2; clone size: many; CDR3 protein: CASRPPQDTGELFF; CDR3 DNA: TGTGCCAGCAGACCCCCCCAGGACACCGGGGAGCTGTTTTTT
V gene: TRBV12-3/TRBV12-4; D gene: TRBD2; J gene: TRBJ2-1; clone size: -; CDR3 protein: CASSMTSGITGEQFF; CDR3 DNA: TGTGCCAGCAGCATGACTAGCGGGATAACGGGAGAGCAGTTCTTC
V gene: TRBV29-1; D gene: TRBD2; J gene: TRBJ2-5; clone size: -; CDR3 protein: CSVEVPSGSGQETQYF; CDR3 DNA: TGCAGCGTTGAAGTGCCTAGCGGGAGTGGCCAAGAGACCCAGTACTTC
V gene: TRBV4-1; D gene: -; J gene: TRBJ2-1; clone size: many; CDR3 protein: CASSRNPESSYNEQFF; CDR3 DNA: TGCGCCAGCAGCAGAAATCCAGAGAGCTCCTACAATGAGCAGTTCTTC
V gene: TRBV7-9; D gene: TRBD1; J gene: TRBJ2-3; clone size: many; CDR3 protein: CASSFGTGGTDTQYF; CDR3 DNA: TGTGCCAGCAGCTTCGGGACAGGGGGCACAGATACGCAGTATTTT
V gene: TRBV12-5; D gene: TRBD2; J gene: TRBJ2-1; clone size: many; CDR3 protein: CASGSWTSTVQFF; CDR3 DNA: TGTGCTAGTGGTTCGTGGACTAGTACCGTGCAGTTCTTC
V gene: TRBV7-9; D gene: TRBD1; J gene: TRBJ1-2; clone size: many; CDR3 protein: CASSLKGQGLFSNYGYTF; CDR3 DNA: TGTGCCAGCAGCTTAAAGGGACAGGGTCTCTTCTCTAACTATGGCTACACCTTC
V gene: TRBV7-8; D gene: TRBD1; J gene: TRBJ1-6; clone size: many; CDR3 protein: CASSLRTGPQGMSSYNSPLHF; CDR3 DNA: TGTGCCAGCAGCTTACGGACCGGGCCACAGGGGATGAGCTCCTATAATTCACCCCTCCACTTT
V gene: TRBV5-6; D gene: TRBD1; J gene: TRBJ1-2; clone size: few; CDR3 protein: CASSTVDRDPSNYGYTF; CDR3 DNA: TGTGCCAGCAGCACCGTAGACAGGGACCCCTCTAACTATGGCTACACCTTC
V gene: TRBV29-1; D gene: TRBD1; J gene: TRBJ1-4; clone size: -; CDR3 protein: CSLDRGYNEKLFF; CDR3 DNA: TGCAGCTTGGACAGGGGATATAATGAAAAACTGTTTTTT
V gene: TRBV11-1; D gene: -; J gene: TRBJ2-5; clone size: many; CDR3 protein: CASSLYGRGKPSGTQYF; CDR3 DNA: TGTGCCAGCAGCTTATACGGGCGTGGGAAGCCATCCGGGACCCAGTACTTC
V gene: TRBV2; D gene: -; J gene: TRBJ2-3; clone size: -; CDR3 protein: CASRQLVTDTQYF; CDR3 DNA: TGTGCCAGCAGACAGCTAGTCACAGATACGCAGTATTTT
V gene: TRBV24-1; D gene: TRBD1; J gene: TRBJ1-2; clone size: once; CDR3 protein: CATSDAPDRGYGYTF; CDR3 DNA: TGTGCCACCAGTGATGCCCCGGACAGGGGCTATGGCTACACCTTC
V gene: TRBV29-1; D gene: -; J gene: TRBJ1-3; clone size: many; CDR3 protein: CSVELGGRSGNTIYF; CDR3 DNA: TGCAGCGTTGAATTAGGGGGTCGCTCTGGAAACACCATATATTTT
V gene: TRBV7-7; D gene: -; J gene: TRBJ2-7; clone size: many; CDR3 protein: CASSEGQRGSEQYF; CDR3 DNA: TGTGCTAGCAGCGAAGGACAGAGGGGCTCCGAGCAGTACTTC